What follows are 20 T cell receptor beta chains derived from one specimen sequenced in a study of control samples from healthy donors and cancer patients (dated by TCRdb to about 2020). Library prep was done by the immunoSEQ multiplex PCR assay. Imported from immuneACCESS, the table was reduced by TCRdb to in-frame sequences with V and J called. These copies leave out some clones; in studies compared against another copy, an unresolved V gene accounts for under half, and the cause of the remainder is not known. The sample table records 120,000 to 150,000 clones; about nine tenths of these occur just once. Over 4% of the sample comes from the top ten. Sequenced material: blood. The receptors here all came from a man aged 25 to 40 in good health.

The J gene is TRBJ2-1, the V gene TRBV5-1, with TRBD2 matching 8 bases. The CDR3 extends over 14 amino acids. V dropped 4 bases and J dropped 6; count of bases not matched to a gene: 6. Germline CDR1 and CDR2: SGHRS and YFSETQ. CDR3 amino acids: CASSPGGAPNEQFF. DNA for the CDR3: TGCGCCAGCAGCCCCGGGGGGGCGCCCAATGAGCAGTTCTTC.

The chain couples TRBV18 to TRBJ2-7; 7 positions match TRBD1. V lost 5 bases, J lost 3 bases, and 10 bases stayed unmatched. This CDR3 is 15 amino acids long. Germline V gene data show CDR1 as KGHSH and CDR2 as LQKENI. This CDR3 reads CASSEGTVKGYEQYF. For the CDR3, the DNA is TGTGCCAGCTCAGAAGGGACAGTAAAGGGCTACGAGCAGTACTTC. Supplemented by reference TRBV18 and TRBJ2-7, the full variable domain reads NAGVMQNPRHLVRRRGQEARLRCSPMKGHSHVYWYRQLPEEGLKFMVYLQKENIIDESGMPKERFSAEFPKEGPSILRIQQVVRGDSAAYFCASSEGTVKGYEQYFGPGTRLTVT.

V gene TRBV5-1 combines with J gene TRBJ2-5; 8 bases are shared with TRBD2. Germline CDR1 reads SGHRS; CDR2 reads YFSETQ. J lost 5 bases, V lost 10 bases, and 13 bases had no gene match. CDR3 length: 14 residues. CDR3: CASATGGPGETQYF. As DNA, the CDR3 is TGCGCCTCGGCGACGGGGGGGCCGGGGGAGACCCAGTACTTC.

This rearrangement joins TRBV7-2 to TRBJ2-2, with 8 bases lining up with TRBD2. With V trimmed by 0 bases and J by 2 bases, 8 bases remained unmatched. This CDR3 is 18 amino acids long. In germline, CDR1 is SGHTA, CDR2 FQGNSA. CDR3 coding DNA: TGTGCCAGCAGCTTAGCCCTTGGACTAGCTGAAAACACCGGGGAGCTGTTTTTT. This encodes CASSLALGLAENTGELFF.

The V and J genes are TRBV7-2 and TRBJ1-1, with TRBD1 as a possible D gene (5 bases). Deletions cut 2 bases from V and 1 base from J, with 11 bases between. Germline V lookup: CDR1 SGHTA, CDR2 FQGNSA. CDR3 length: 15 amino acids. The CDR3 DNA sequence: TGTGCCAGCAGCTTATTAGGGGCCCCGAACACTGAAGCTTTCTTT. This gives the protein CASSLLGAPNTEAFF.

This clone came up many times. The sample has other DNA sequences that encode this CDR3 too. V gene TRBV6-4 combines with J gene TRBJ2-1; 11 bases agree with TRBD2. The germline gives CDR1 MRHNA, CDR2 SNTAGT. This CDR3 contains 15 residues. V shed 0 bases and J 6 bases; nucleotides not matched to a gene: 1. The DNA of the CDR3 is TGTGCCAGCAGTGACTCTAGCGGGGGGGCCAATGAGCAGTTCTTC. It is translated as CASSDSSGGANEQFF.

V usage is TRBV7-9 and J usage is TRBJ2-1; D is undetermined. The CDR3 spans 13 residues. V lost 0 bases and J 7 bases, leaving 7 bases between the germline ends. CDR1 is SEHNR and CDR2 is FQNEAQ in the germline V gene (reference sequence). CDR3 in DNA: TGTGCCAGCAGCTTAGCTAGTTTGAATGAGCAGTTCTTC. This encodes CASSLASLNEQFF.

There are a few counts of this clone. V is TRBV11-2 and J is TRBJ1-3; D ambiguous. The CDR3 length is 14 residues. The germline CDR1 and CDR2 sequences are SGHAT and FQNNGV. V was shortened by 5 bases and J by 0 bases, with 8 bases between the two germline ends. Here the CDR3 reads CASSRENSGNTIYF. The CDR3 nucleotides are TGTGCCAGCAGCCGGGAGAACTCTGGAAACACCATATATTTT.

The chain combines TRBV13 with TRBJ2-1; D call uncertain. Germline loops: CDR1 PRHDT, CDR2 FYEKMQ (reference sequence). The V end was cut by 2 bases, the J end by 9 bases, with 8 bases between. CDR3 size: 12 residues. CDR3 coding DNA: TGTGCCAGCAGCTTACGAGGTGCTGAGCAGTTCTTC. Translating gives CASSLRGAEQFF.

The chain recombines TRBV6-2 or TRBV6-3 with TRBJ1-2; D remains ambiguous. V lost 2 bases and J lost 2, with 9 bases in between. Per germline, CDR1 MNHEY and CDR2 SVGEGT. The CDR3 is 14 residues long. Here the CDR3 reads CASSYPGRNYGYTF. CDR3 DNA sequence: TGTGCCAGCAGTTACCCCGGGAGGAACTATGGCTACACCTTC.

The chain links TRBV11-3 to TRBJ2-3; D is possibly TRBD1 (6 bases). V lost 1 base to trimming and J lost 3 bases, with 11 bases between them. Germline V gene sequence: CDR1 SGHNT, CDR2 YENEEA. The CDR3 is 15 amino acids. The CDR3 spells CASSLGGQGTDTQYF. The CDR3 DNA sequence: TGTGCCAGCAGCTTAGGAGGGCAGGGGACAGATACGCAGTATTTT.

This chain connects TRBV9 to TRBJ2-7; D might be TRBD2 (5 bases). V was trimmed by 0 bases and J by 2 bases, leaving 15 bases between them. Germline CDR1 is SGDLS and CDR2 is YYNGEE. The CDR3 extends over 16 amino acids. The CDR3 is CASSVVVGAQTYEQYF. The CDR3 region has the DNA TGTGCCAGCAGCGTAGTCGTGGGAGCCCAAACCTACGAGCAGTACTTC.

V gene TRBV28 combines with J gene TRBJ2-7; 7 bases fit TRBD1. CDR1 and CDR2 (germline): MDHEN, SYDVKM. With 5 bases clipped from V and 12 bases from J, the junction kept 16 bases outside the gene matches. CDR3 size: 14 residues. The CDR3 reads CASSPGDRPGRGYF. CDR3 coding DNA: TGTGCCAGCAGTCCTGGGGACAGACCGGGGCGTGGGTACTTC.

The rearrangement uses TRBV6-4 and TRBJ2-3, with 10 bases fitting TRBD2. The V segment lost 6 bases and the J segment 1 base; nucleotides outside the gene matches: 7. The CDR3 covers 16 residues. CDR1 and CDR2 (germline): MRHNA, SNTAGT. CDR3 coding DNA: TGTGCCAGCAGCGCCACCGGGACTAGCGGCACAGATACGCAGTATTTT. This gives the protein CASSATGTSGTDTQYF.

The chain couples TRBV27 to TRBJ2-1; no definite D call. Germline CDR1 and CDR2: MNHEY and SMNVEV (reference sequence). The CDR3 is 14 amino acids. Deletions cut 2 bases from V and 7 bases from J, with 12 bases between. CDR3 amino acids: CASSLNRATNEQFF. The CDR3 region has the DNA TGTGCCAGCAGTTTAAACCGGGCGACAAATGAGCAGTTCTTC.

The V gene is TRBV4-2, the J gene TRBJ1-1; D is perhaps TRBD1 (5 bases). Germline CDR1 reads LGHNA; CDR2 reads YNFKEQ. Trimming removed 0 bases from V and 6 bases from J, with 23 bases in between. The CDR3 spans 18 residues. This chain's CDR3 is CASSQERLLGGNGAEAFF. Written as DNA, the CDR3 is TGTGCCAGCAGCCAAGAAAGGTTACTCGGGGGGAATGGGGCTGAAGCTTTCTTT.

This chain joins TRBV5-6 and TRBJ1-2; D remains ambiguous. The CDR3 has 16 residues. Germline V gene data show CDR1 as SGHDT and CDR2 as YYEEEE. Trimming removed 2 bases from V and 5 bases from J, with 19 bases in between. The CDR3 region is CASSFRSGQYQYGYTF. CDR3 sequence (DNA): TGTGCCAGCAGCTTTCGCAGTGGGCAGTACCAGTATGGCTACACCTTC.

The chain joins TRBV2 to TRBJ1-4; tentatively, D is TRBD1 (5 bases). Germline V CDR1 and CDR2: SNHLY, FYNNEI. The CDR3 is made up of 15 amino acids. V was pared by 8 bases and J by 4 bases, with 17 bases between. In DNA, the CDR3 is TGTGCCAGCTCCTCGCGGGGACCGTATAATGAAAAACTGTTTTTT. Translated: CASSSRGPYNEKLFF.

The chain has TRBV11-2 and TRBJ2-2; the D gene is possibly TRBD2 (5 bases). Germline V gene lookup returns CDR1 SGHAT and CDR2 FQNNGV. V was clipped by 0 bases and J by 6 bases, with 11 bases between them. This CDR3 spans 15 amino acids. The CDR3 DNA reads TGTGCCAGCAGCTTAGATCTTATCGGGGCCGGGGAGCTGTTTTTT. Residues: CASSLDLIGAGELFF.

V and J are TRBV10-3 and TRBJ2-7; 9 bases are shared with TRBD2. V lost 4 bases to trimming and J lost 6 bases; unmatched junction nucleotides: 4. The CDR3 covers 13 residues. Germline V gives CDR1 ENHRY, CDR2 SYGVKD. CDR3 in amino acids: CAISAGLASEQYF. As DNA, the CDR3 is TGTGCCATCAGTGCGGGACTAGCTAGCGAGCAGTACTTC.